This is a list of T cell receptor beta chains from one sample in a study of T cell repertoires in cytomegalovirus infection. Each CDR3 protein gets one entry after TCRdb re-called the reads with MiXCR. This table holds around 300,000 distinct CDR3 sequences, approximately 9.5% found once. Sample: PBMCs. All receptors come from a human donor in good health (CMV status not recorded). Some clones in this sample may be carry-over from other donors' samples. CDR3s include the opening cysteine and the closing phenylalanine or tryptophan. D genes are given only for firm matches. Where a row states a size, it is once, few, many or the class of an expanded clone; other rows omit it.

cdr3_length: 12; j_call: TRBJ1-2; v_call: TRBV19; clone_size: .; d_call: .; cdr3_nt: TGTGCCAGCCTCTTTATTCTGGGGGGCTACACCTTC; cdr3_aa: CASLFILGGYTF
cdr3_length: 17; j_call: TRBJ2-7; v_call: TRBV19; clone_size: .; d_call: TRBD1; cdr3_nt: TGTGCCAGTAGTATCGGACAGGGTCCTAAAGTTACCTACGAGCAGTACTTC; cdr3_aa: CASSIGQGPKVTYEQYF
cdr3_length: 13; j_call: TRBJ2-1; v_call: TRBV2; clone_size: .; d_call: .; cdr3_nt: TGTGCCAGCAGAGGGGGGGGGTTCAATGAGCAGTTCTTC; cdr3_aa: CASRGGGFNEQFF
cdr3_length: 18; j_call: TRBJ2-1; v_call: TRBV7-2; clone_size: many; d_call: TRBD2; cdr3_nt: TGTGCCAGCAGCTTAGCGACTAGCGTAGCGGGGGCCTACAATGAGCAGTTCTTC; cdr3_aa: CASSLATSVAGAYNEQFF
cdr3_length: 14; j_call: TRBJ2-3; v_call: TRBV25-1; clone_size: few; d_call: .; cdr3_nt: TGTGCCAGTTCGGGGATCGAAAGCACAGATACGCAGTATTTT; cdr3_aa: CASSGIESTDTQYF
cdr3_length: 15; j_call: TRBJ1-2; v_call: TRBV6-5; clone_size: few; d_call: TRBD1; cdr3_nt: TGTGCCAGCAGACGTCGGGACAGGGTTAACTATGGCTACACCTTC; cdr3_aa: CASRRRDRVNYGYTF
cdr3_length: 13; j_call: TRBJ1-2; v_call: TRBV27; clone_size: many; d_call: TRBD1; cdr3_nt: TGTGCCAGCAGTTCTCCAGGGGGCTATGGCTACACCTTC; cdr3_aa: CASSSPGGYGYTF
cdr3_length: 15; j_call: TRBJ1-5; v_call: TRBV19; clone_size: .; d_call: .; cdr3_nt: TGTGCCAGTCGAGGGCAGGCATATAGCAATCAGCCCCAGCATTTT; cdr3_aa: CASRGQAYSNQPQHF
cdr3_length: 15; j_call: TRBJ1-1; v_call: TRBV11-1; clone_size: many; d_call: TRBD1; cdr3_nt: TGTGCCAGCAGCTCCCACAGGGGGCGCGGTACTGAAGCTTTCTTT; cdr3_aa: CASSSHRGRGTEAFF
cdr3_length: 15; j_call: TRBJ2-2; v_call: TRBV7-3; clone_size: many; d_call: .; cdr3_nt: TGTGCCAGCAGCCCGGCGCGGGGCGGCACCGGGGAGCTGTTTTTT; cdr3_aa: CASSPARGGTGELFF
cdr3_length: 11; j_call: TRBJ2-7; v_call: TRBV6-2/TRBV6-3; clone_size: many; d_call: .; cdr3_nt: TGTGCCTCTAGACTCTACTACGAGCAGTACTTC; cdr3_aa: CASRLYYEQYF
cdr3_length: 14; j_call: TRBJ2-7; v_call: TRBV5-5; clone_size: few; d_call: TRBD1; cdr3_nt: TGTGCCAGCAGCCGGGACAGGGCCCCCTACGAGCAGTACTTC; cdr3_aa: CASSRDRAPYEQYF
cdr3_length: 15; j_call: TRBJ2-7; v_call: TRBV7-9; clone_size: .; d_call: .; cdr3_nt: TGTGCCAGCAGCTTCCAGGGGGGCCTCTCCTACGAGCAGTACTTC; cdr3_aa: CASSFQGGLSYEQYF
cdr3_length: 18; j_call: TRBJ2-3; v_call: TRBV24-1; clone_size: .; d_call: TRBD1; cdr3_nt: TGTGCCACCAGTGATTTTCTACCGGGACAGGGGGCACGAGATACGCAGTATTTT; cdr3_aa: CATSDFLPGQGARDTQYF
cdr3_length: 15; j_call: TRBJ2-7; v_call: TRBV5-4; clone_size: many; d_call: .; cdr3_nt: TGTGCCAGCAGCTTAGGGGGGGGCAGCCTCTACGAGCAGTACTTC; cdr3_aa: CASSLGGGSLYEQYF
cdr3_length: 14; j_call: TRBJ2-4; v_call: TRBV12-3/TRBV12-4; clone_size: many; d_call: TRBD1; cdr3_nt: TGTGCCAGCAGTAAAAGGACAGGGGGGGACATTCAGTACTTC; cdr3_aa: CASSKRTGGDIQYF
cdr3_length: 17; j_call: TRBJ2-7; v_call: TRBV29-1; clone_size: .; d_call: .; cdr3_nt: TGCAGCGTTGAAGGCGAAAATGGGGCGTTGAGTTCCTACGAGCAGTACTTC; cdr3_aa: CSVEGENGALSSYEQYF
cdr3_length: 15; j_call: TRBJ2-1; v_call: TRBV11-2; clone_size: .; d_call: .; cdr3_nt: TGTGCCAGCAGCTTAGATCGTAGGGACTCAGGTGAGCAGTTCTTC; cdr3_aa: CASSLDRRDSGEQFF
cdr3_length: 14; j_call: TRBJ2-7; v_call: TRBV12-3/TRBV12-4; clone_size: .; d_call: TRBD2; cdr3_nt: TGTGCCAGCAAGGATAGCGGGGGGTCCTACGAGCAGTACTTC; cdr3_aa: CASKDSGGSYEQYF
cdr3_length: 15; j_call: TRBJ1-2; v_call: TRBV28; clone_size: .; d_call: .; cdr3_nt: TGTGCCAGCAGTTTGTCCGGGGGGTCCGACTATGGCTACACCTTC; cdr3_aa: CASSLSGGSDYGYTF
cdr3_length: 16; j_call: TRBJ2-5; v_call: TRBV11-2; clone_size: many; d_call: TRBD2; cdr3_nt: TGTGCCAGCAGCTTCGGGACTAGCGGGGGACAAGAGACCCAGTACTTC; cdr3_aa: CASSFGTSGGQETQYF
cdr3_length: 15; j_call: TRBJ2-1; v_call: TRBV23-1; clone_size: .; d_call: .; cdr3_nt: TGCGCCAGCAGTCAATCGTCGGGCTCCTACAATGAGCAGTTCTTC; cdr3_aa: CASSQSSGSYNEQFF
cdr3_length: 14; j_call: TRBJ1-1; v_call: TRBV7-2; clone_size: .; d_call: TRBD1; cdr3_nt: TGTGCCAGCAGCGCAGGGGGTATGAACACTGAAGCTTTCTTT; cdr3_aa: CASSAGGMNTEAFF
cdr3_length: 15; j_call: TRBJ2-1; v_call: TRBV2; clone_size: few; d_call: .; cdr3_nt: TGTGCCAGCAGTGGTTGGCGGAGCTCCTACAATGAGCAGTTCTTC; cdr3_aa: CASSGWRSSYNEQFF
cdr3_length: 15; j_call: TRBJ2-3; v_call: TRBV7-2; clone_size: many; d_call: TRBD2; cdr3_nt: TGTGCCAGCAGCCCAAGGACTAGCGATTCGGATACGCAGTATTTT; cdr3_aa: CASSPRTSDSDTQYF
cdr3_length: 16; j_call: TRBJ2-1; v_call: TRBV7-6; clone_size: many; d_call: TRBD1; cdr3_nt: TGTGCCAGCAGCCACCCCGGGGACAGAGGCTACAATGAGCAGTTCTTC; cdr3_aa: CASSHPGDRGYNEQFF
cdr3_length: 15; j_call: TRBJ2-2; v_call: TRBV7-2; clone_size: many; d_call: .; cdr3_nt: TGTGCCAGCAGCTCCCAAAGGTCGGCTACCGGGGAGCTGTTTTTT; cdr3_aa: CASSSQRSATGELFF
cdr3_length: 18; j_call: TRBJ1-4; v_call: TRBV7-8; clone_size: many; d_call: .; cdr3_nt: TGTGCCAGCAGCTTCCCCCTACGCGGTCCTGCAACTAATGAAAAACTGTTTTTT; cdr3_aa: CASSFPLRGPATNEKLFF
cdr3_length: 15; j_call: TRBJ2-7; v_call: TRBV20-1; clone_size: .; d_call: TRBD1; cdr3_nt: TGCAGTGCTAGGACCGGGACAGGGATAGCCTACGAGCAGTACTTC; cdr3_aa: CSARTGTGIAYEQYF
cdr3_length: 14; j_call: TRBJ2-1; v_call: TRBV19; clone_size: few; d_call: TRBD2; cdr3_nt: TGTGCCAGTACGACTAGCGGTAAACCCAATGAGCAGTTCTTC; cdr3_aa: CASTTSGKPNEQFF
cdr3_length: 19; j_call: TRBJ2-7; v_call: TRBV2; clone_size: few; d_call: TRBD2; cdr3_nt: TGTGCCAGCAGACCCACGGGACTAGCGGGGTCGCAAGGGACCTACGAGCAGTACTTC; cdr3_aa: CASRPTGLAGSQGTYEQYF
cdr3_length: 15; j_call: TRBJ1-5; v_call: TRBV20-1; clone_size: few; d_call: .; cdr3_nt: TGCAGTGCTAGAGACCCCAACAATAGCAATCAGCCCCAGCATTTT; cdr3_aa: CSARDPNNSNQPQHF
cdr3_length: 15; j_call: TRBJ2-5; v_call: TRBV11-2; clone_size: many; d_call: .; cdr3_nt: TGTGCCAGCAGCTTAGTAGGGGGGCCAGGGGAGACCCAGTACTTC; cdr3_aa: CASSLVGGPGETQYF
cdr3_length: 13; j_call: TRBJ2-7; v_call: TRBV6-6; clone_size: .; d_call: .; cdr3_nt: TGTGCCAGCAGGCAGGGTTTAACCTACGAGCAGTACTTC; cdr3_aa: CASRQGLTYEQYF
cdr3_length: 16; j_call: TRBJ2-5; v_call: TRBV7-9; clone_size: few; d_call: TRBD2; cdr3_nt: TGTGCCAGCAGTCCCAAGTCGGGGGGAAGAGAAGAGACCCAGTACTTC; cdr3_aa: CASSPKSGGREETQYF
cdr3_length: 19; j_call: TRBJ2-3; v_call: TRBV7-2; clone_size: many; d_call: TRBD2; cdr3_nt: TGTGCCAGCAGCTCGCCGTTCAGGACTAGCGGGAGGCGCACAGATACGCAGTATTTT; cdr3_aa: CASSSPFRTSGRRTDTQYF
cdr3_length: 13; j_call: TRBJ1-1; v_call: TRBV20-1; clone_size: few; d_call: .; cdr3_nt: TGCAGTGCTAGGGGGCCGGGGGGTACTGAAGCTTTCTTT; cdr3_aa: CSARGPGGTEAFF
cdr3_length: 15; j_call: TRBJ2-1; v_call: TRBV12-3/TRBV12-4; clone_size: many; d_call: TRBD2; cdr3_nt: TGTGCCAGCAGTCCAATGACTAGCGGGGGCAATGAGCAGTTCTTC; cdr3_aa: CASSPMTSGGNEQFF
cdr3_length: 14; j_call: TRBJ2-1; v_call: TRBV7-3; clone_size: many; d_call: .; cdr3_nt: TGTGCCAGCGGGCTGGGGGGAGAATACAATGAGCAGTTCTTC; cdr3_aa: CASGLGGEYNEQFF
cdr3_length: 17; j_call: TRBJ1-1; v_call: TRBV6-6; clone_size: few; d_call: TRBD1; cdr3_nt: TGTGCCAGCAGACAGACTCACAGGGGATCGCTAAGCACTGAAGCTTTCTTT; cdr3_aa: CASRQTHRGSLSTEAFF
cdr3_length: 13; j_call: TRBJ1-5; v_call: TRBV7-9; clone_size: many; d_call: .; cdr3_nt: TGTGCCAGCAGCAAACTAGGTGTGGGGCCCCAGCATTTT; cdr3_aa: CASSKLGVGPQHF
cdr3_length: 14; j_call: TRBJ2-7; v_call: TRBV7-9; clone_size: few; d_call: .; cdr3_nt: TGTGCCAGCAGCTCTGTTTCTTTCTCCTACGAGCAGTACTTC; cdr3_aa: CASSSVSFSYEQYF
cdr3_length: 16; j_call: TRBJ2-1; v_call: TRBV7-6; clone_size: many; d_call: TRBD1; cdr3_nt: TGTGCCAGCAGCCCATCCGGGACAGGGACGGGGAATGAGCAGTTCTTC; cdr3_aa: CASSPSGTGTGNEQFF
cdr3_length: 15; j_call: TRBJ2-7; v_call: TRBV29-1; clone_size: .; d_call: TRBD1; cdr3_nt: TGCAGCGTAGAGGGGCGCGGGACAGGGGTCGGCGAGCAGTACTTC; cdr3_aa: CSVEGRGTGVGEQYF
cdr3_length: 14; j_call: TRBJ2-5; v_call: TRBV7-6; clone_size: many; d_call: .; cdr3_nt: TGTGCCAGCAGCTTTCGCGGATCTTGGGAGACCCAGTACTTC; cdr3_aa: CASSFRGSWETQYF
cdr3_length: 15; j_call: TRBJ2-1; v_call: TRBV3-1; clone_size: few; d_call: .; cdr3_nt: TGTGCCAGCAGCCAAATGGGCGGGACCTACAATGAGCAGTTCTTC; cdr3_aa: CASSQMGGTYNEQFF
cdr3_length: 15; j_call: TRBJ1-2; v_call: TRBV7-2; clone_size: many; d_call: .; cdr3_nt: TGTGCCAGCAGCTTAGAAGGGGGGGCAGGGTTGGGCTACACCTTC; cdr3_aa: CASSLEGGAGLGYTF
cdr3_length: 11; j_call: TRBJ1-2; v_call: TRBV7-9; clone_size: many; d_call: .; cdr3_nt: TGTGCCAGCAGCTCAAATGGAGGCTACACCTTC; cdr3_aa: CASSSNGGYTF
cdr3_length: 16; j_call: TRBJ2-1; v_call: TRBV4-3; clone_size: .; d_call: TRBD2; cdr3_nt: TGCGCCAGCAGCCAAGATAGAGGAGCGGGGTACAATGAGCAGTTCTTC; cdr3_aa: CASSQDRGAGYNEQFF
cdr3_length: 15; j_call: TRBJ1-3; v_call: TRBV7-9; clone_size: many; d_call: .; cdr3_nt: TGTGCCAGCAGCCCCGCCCGGGGTCGGATTGACACCATATATTTT; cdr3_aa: CASSPARGRIDTIYF
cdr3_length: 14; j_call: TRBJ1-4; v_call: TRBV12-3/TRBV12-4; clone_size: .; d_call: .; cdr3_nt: TGTGCCAGCAGAATCGGGATAGCTAATGAAAAACTGTTTTTT; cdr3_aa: CASRIGIANEKLFF
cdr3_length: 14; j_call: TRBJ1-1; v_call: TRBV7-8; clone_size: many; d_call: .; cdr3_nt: TGTGCCAGCAGCTTCAGGGTCTGGGACACTGAAGCTTTCTTT; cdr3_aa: CASSFRVWDTEAFF
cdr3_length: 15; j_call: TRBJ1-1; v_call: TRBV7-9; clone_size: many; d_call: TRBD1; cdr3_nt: TGTGCCAGCAGCGACAGGGGGAGCGGTGACACTGAAGCTTTCTTT; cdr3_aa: CASSDRGSGDTEAFF